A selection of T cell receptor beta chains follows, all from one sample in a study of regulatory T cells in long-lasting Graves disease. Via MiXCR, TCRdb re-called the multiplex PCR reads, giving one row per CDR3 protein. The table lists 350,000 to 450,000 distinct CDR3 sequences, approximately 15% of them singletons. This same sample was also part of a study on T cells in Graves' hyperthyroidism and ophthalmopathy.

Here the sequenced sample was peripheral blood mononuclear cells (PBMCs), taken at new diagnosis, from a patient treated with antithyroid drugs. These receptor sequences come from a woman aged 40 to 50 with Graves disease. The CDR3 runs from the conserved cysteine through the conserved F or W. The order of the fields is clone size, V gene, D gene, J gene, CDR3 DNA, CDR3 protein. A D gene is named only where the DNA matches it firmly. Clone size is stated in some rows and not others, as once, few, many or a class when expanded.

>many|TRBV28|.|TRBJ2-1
TGTGCCAGCTCAAGGGGAAACAATGAGCAGTTCTTC
CASSRGNNEQFF
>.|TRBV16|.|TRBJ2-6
TGTGCCAGCAGCCTGAGGATGGTATTCTCTGGGGCCAACGTCCTGACTTTC
CASSLRMVFSGANVLTF
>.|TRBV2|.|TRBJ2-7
TGTGCCAGCAGTGAGCGGGACTACGAGCAGTACTTC
CASSERDYEQYF
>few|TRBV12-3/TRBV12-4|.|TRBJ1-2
TGTGCCAGCAGTCCAAATAACTATGGCTACACCTTC
CASSPNNYGYTF
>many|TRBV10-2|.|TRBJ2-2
TGCGCCAGCAGTGAGGGGGACATTTTCACCGGGGAGCTGTTTTTT
CASSEGDIFTGELFF
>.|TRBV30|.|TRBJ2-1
TGTGCCTGGAGTACCTCTACCGTAAGCTCCTACAATGAGCAGTTCTTC
CAWSTSTVSSYNEQFF
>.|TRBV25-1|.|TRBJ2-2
TGTGCCAGCAGTGAAGCCCCCCCAGGGACAAACACCGGGGAGCTGTTTTTT
CASSEAPPGTNTGELFF
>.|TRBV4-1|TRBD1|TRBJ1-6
TGCGCCAGCAGCCGATATAAGACAGGGGTAAATTCACCCCTCCACTTT
CASSRYKTGVNSPLHF
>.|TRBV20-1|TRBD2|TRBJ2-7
TGCAGTGCTAGTGGGGCTAGCGGGGGCCTCTGGGAGCAGTACTTC
CSASGASGGLWEQYF
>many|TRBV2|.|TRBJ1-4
TGTGCCAGCAGTACGGGACTTACGGGCGCAACTAATGAAAAACTGTTTTTT
CASSTGLTGATNEKLFF
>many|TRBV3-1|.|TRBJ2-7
TGTGCCAGCAGCCAGCGACCGGGATATTCCTACGAGCAGTACTTC
CASSQRPGYSYEQYF
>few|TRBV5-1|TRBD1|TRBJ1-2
TGCGCCAGCAGCTTGGTTCAGGGGGCGCATGTCCGAATGTCCTACACCTTC
CASSLVQGAHVRMSYTF
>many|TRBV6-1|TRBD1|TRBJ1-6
TGTGCCAGCAGCCCCCCGGCGACAGGGGGGGATTCACCCCTCCACTTT
CASSPPATGGDSPLHF
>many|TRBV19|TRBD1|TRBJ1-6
TGTGCCAGTAGTACGGACAGGTTTAAGGCACCCCTCCACTTT
CASSTDRFKAPLHF
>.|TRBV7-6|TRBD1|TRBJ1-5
TGTGCCAGCAGCCGAACGCCGGGACAGAATCAGCCCCAGCATTTT
CASSRTPGQNQPQHF
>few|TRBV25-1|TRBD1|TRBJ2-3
TGTGCCAGCAGTTTGTACAGGGGCTCGGATACGCAGTATTTT
CASSLYRGSDTQYF
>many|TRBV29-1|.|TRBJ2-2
TGCAGCGTTTATTGGGGAAGCGCGAACACCGGGGAGCTGTTTTTT
CSVYWGSANTGELFF
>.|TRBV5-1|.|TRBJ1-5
TGTGCCAGCACGGACAGACTTAGCAATCAGCCCCAGCATTTT
CASTDRLSNQPQHF
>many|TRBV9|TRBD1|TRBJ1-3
TGTGCCAGCAGCGTAGGAGGACAGGGGGCTGGTGGAAACACCATATATTTT
CASSVGGQGAGGNTIYF
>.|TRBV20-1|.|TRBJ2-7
TGCAGTGCTAGAGATGGTGGGACAATCTCCTACGAGCAGTACTTC
CSARDGGTISYEQYF
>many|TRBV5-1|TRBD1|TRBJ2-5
TGCGCCAGCAGCTTACAGGCAGCGGGACAGGGAGAGACCCAGTACTTC
CASSLQAAGQGETQYF
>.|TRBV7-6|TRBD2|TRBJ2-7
TGTGCCAGCAGCTTAGCCCCGACTAGCGGGAGTAAATCCTACGAGCAGTACTTC
CASSLAPTSGSKSYEQYF
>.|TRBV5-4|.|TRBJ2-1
TGTGCCACAGTGCTACAGGGAAGTCCCTACAATGAGCAGTTCTTC
CATVLQGSPYNEQFF
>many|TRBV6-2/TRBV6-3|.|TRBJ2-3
TGTGCCAGCAGTTACTACGGGGATATTACGCAGTATTTT
CASSYYGDITQYF
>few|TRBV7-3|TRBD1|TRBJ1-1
TGTGCCAGCAGCGGACAGGCAAACACTGAAGCTTTCTTT
CASSGQANTEAFF
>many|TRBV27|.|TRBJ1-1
TGTGCCAGCTCTTTGACCCTCCGGACTGAAGCTTTCTTT
CASSLTLRTEAFF
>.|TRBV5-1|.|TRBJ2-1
TGCGCCAGCAGCTTGTCTTCCTTTTCGGGAGTGAGGGATGAGCAGTTCTTC
CASSLSSFSGVRDEQFF
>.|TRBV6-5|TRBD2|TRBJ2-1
TGTGCCAGCAGTTCCGGGACTAGTTTGAATGAGCAGTTCTTC
CASSSGTSLNEQFF
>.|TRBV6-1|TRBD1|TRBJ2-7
TGTGCCAGCAGTGATCGACAGGGGTTGTACGAGCAGTACTTC
CASSDRQGLYEQYF
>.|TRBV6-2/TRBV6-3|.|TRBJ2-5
TGTGCCAGCAGTTACTCGGAGACCCAGTACTTC
CASSYSETQYF
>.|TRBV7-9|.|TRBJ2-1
TGTGCCAGCAGCTTAGGCGGGTTTGGGAAGAATGAGCAGTTCTTC
CASSLGGFGKNEQFF
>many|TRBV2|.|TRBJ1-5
TGTGCCAGCAGTGAACGAGATGGCTGGCAGCCCCAGCATTTT
CASSERDGWQPQHF
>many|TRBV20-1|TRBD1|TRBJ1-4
TGCAGTGCTCGGGACAGGGGAGGGTTACCGGCTTTT
CSARDRGGLPAF
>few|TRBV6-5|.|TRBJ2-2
TGTGCCAGCAGTTACTCGAAAGGAGACGGGCACCGCGGGGAGCTGTTTTTT
CASSYSKGDGHRGELFF
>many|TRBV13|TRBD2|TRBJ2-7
TGTGCCAGCAGCGCCCGGACTAGCGCCTACGAGCAGTACTTC
CASSARTSAYEQYF
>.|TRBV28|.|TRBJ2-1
TGTGCCAGCAGTCTTGGGGTAGCGGTGAACGATGAGCAGTTCTTC
CASSLGVAVNDEQFF
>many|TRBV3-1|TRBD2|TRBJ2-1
TGTGCCAGCAGCCCCGGGACTAGATCCCATGAGCAGTTCTTC
CASSPGTRSHEQFF
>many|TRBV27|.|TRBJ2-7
TGTGCCAGCAGTTATAGCGGAGATGAAGATACGAAACAGTACTTC
CASSYSGDEDTKQYF
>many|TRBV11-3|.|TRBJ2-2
TGTGCCAGCAGCTTATTCGGGGATGGGAACACCGGGGAGCTGTTTTTT
CASSLFGDGNTGELFF
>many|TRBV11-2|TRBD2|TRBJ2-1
TGTGCCAGCAGCTCTCGCGGGGTGAGGACTAGCGGGAGCTCCTACAATGAGCAGTTCTTC
CASSSRGVRTSGSSYNEQFF
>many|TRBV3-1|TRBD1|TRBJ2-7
TGTGCCAGCAGCCCCCGGGACAGGGGCCGGGAGCAGTACTTC
CASSPRDRGREQYF